The rows below give T cell receptor beta chains drawn from one sample of a study of PD-1 blockade in classical Hodgkin lymphoma. The protocol was immunoSEQ multiplex PCR, while the TCRdb copy is restricted to in-frame clones and leaves out a portion. The sample records some 21,000 clones, under 85% being singletons. The sample taken for sequencing was CD4+ T cells from blood. The receptors were sampled from a human donor with classical Hodgkin lymphoma. Each CDR3 is given with its conserved first and last residue. D genes are given only for firm matches. The listing skips clone size in some rows; elsewhere it reads once, few, many or a size class.

V	J	D	size	CDR3	DNA
TRBV19	TRBJ1-3	.	.	CASSGGQGNTIYF	TGTGCCAGTAGTGGTGGACAGGGAAACACCATATATTTT
TRBV7-9	TRBJ2-7	.	once	CASSFFEGSEQYF	TGTGCCAGCAGCTTCTTTGAAGGTTCCGAGCAGTACTTC
TRBV18	TRBJ2-3	.	.	CASRPTASTDTQYF	TGTGCCAGCCGTCCAACGGCGAGCACAGATACGCAGTATTTT
TRBV28	TRBJ2-1	.	once	CASSFYYNEQFF	TGTGCCAGCAGTTTCTACTACAATGAGCAGTTCTTC
TRBV2	TRBJ1-1	.	once	CASSSGTDGAEAFF	TGTGCCAGCAGCTCCGGGACGGATGGTGCAGAAGCTTTCTTT
TRBV28	TRBJ1-5	TRBD1	.	CASSHRPPDRVINQPQHF	TGTGCCAGCAGTCACCGCCCTCCCGACAGGGTTATCAATCAGCCCCAGCATTTT
TRBV19	TRBJ1-5	.	.	CASSPPASNQPQHF	TGTGCCAGTAGTCCACCCGCGAGCAATCAGCCCCAGCATTTT
TRBV10-2	TRBJ1-1	TRBD1	.	CASSGGTGYAFF	TGCGCCAGCAGTGGTGGGACAGGGTATGCTTTCTTT
TRBV19	TRBJ1-2	.	.	CASSTRDTNYGYTF	TGTGCCAGTAGTACCAGGGATACTAACTATGGCTACACCTTC
TRBV5-1	TRBJ1-4	.	.	CASSLSPGSNEKLFF	TGCGCCAGCAGCTTGTCGCCAGGGTCTAATGAAAAACTGTTTTTT
TRBV9	TRBJ1-2	TRBD1	.	CASSVGQGSNYGYTF	TGTGCCAGCAGCGTGGGACAGGGGTCGAACTATGGCTACACCTTC
TRBV6-1	TRBJ1-2	TRBD1	.	CASSETRQGNYGYTF	TGTGCCAGCAGTGAAACGAGACAGGGGAACTATGGCTACACCTTC
TRBV6-5	TRBJ2-1	TRBD2	.	CASSYSVLAVNNEQFF	TGTGCCAGCAGTTACTCGGTACTAGCGGTGAACAATGAGCAGTTCTTC
TRBV5-1	TRBJ2-7	TRBD2	few	CASSSRLALGEQYF	TGCGCCAGCAGCTCACGACTAGCGCTGGGGGAGCAGTACTTC
TRBV12-5	TRBJ1-1	.	.	CASGLSGTPNTEAFF	TGTGCTAGTGGTTTGTCCGGGACACCAAACACTGAAGCTTTCTTT
TRBV18	TRBJ1-1	.	.	CASSPVLNTGYTEAFF	TGTGCCAGCTCACCCGTATTGAACACAGGGTACACTGAAGCTTTCTTT
TRBV7-9	TRBJ2-1	.	.	CASSQDSSYNEQFF	TGTGCCAGCAGCCAGGACAGTTCCTACAATGAGCAGTTCTTC
TRBV15	TRBJ2-7	.	.	CATSPNLRGYEQYF	TGTGCCACCAGCCCCAATCTACGGGGCTACGAGCAGTACTTC
TRBV28	TRBJ1-3	.	.	CASSLPGATRSGNTIYF	TGTGCCAGCAGTCTACCAGGGGCAACCCGCTCTGGAAACACCATATATTTT
TRBV4-1	TRBJ1-5	.	few	CASSLQGLGNQPQHF	TGCGCCAGCAGCCTGCAGGGGTTGGGAAATCAGCCCCAGCATTTT
TRBV6-5	TRBJ1-5	.	.	CASIGRANQPQHF	TGTGCCAGCATAGGCAGAGCCAATCAGCCCCAGCATTTT
TRBV7-9	TRBJ2-7	.	.	CASSSLIDEQYF	TGTGCCAGCAGCTCCCTTATAGACGAGCAGTACTTC
TRBV5-4	TRBJ2-5	TRBD2	.	CASSLVLAGDRETQYF	TGTGCCAGCAGCTTGGTACTAGCGGGAGATCGGGAGACCCAGTACTTC
TRBV28	TRBJ1-4	.	.	CASTSTLEAEKLFF	TGTGCCAGCACTTCAACACTTGAGGCTGAAAAACTGTTTTTT
TRBV6-6	TRBJ1-1	.	.	CASSQQGSEAFF	TGTGCCAGCAGTCAGCAGGGGTCTGAAGCTTTCTTT
TRBV6-5	TRBJ2-7	TRBD1	.	CASSSQGKASYEQYF	TGTGCCAGCAGTTCACAGGGGAAAGCCTCCTACGAGCAGTACTTC
TRBV7-9	TRBJ2-5	TRBD2	.	CASSPRGGGEETQYF	TGTGCCAGCAGCCCGCGCGGGGGTGGAGAAGAGACCCAGTACTTC
TRBV6-6	TRBJ2-1	.	.	CASSSSSGEFF	TGTGCCAGCAGCTCTAGTTCCGGGGAGTTCTTC
TRBV5-1	TRBJ2-7	TRBD2	.	CASSPSPGLAGHEQYF	TGCGCCAGCAGCCCCTCCCCGGGACTAGCGGGACACGAGCAGTACTTC
TRBV6-5	TRBJ2-3	.	.	CASSYGSSDTQYF	TGTGCCAGCAGTTACGGAAGCTCAGATACGCAGTATTTT
TRBV6-5	TRBJ2-7	.	.	CASRLGQTQTYEQYF	TGTGCCAGCAGGCTAGGACAGACCCAAACCTACGAGCAGTACTTC
TRBV6-6	TRBJ2-1	TRBD2	.	CASSLQAGASTNEQFF	TGTGCCAGCAGTTTACAAGCGGGAGCCTCTACCAATGAGCAGTTCTTC
TRBV28	TRBJ1-6	TRBD1	.	CASSLLQSDRGHPPLHF	TGTGCCAGCAGTTTGCTTCAATCGGACAGGGGGCATCCACCCCTCCACTTT
TRBV18	TRBJ2-2	TRBD2	.	CASAPLAGPRDTGELFF	TGTGCCAGCGCTCCACTAGCGGGACCGCGGGACACCGGGGAGCTGTTTTTT
TRBV25-1	TRBJ1-5	.	.	CASSAAGGQPQHF	TGTGCCAGCAGTGCGGCGGGGGGTCAGCCCCAGCATTTT
TRBV2	TRBJ1-3	TRBD1	once	CASSEWTGTIRNTIYF	TGTGCCAGCAGTGAATGGACAGGGACGATAAGAAACACCATATATTTT
TRBV5-6	TRBJ2-3	TRBD2	.	CASSLPSGVTDTQYF	TGTGCCAGCAGCTTACCGAGCGGGGTCACAGATACGCAGTATTTT
TRBV4-1	TRBJ2-5	.	.	CASSQRGGPGVTYEETQYF	TGCGCCAGCAGCCAAAGGGGAGGACCGGGGGTAACTTACGAAGAGACCCAGTACTTC
TRBV5-6	TRBJ1-3	.	once	CASSLYRSSGNTIYF	TGTGCCAGCAGCTTGTACAGAAGCTCTGGAAACACCATATATTTT
TRBV5-1	TRBJ2-1	TRBD2	.	CASSLTPLAGGGLSYNEQFF	TGCGCCAGCAGCTTAACGCCCCTAGCGGGAGGGGGATTGAGCTACAATGAGCAGTTCTTC
TRBV9	TRBJ1-1	TRBD1	.	CASSVATGLHEAFF	TGTGCCAGCAGCGTCGCGACAGGGCTCCATGAAGCTTTCTTT
TRBV10-3	TRBJ2-3	.	.	CALRWTDTQYF	TGTGCCCTCCGTTGGACAGATACGCAGTATTTT
TRBV18	TRBJ1-1	TRBD1	few	CASSHTGTGTRTEAFF	TGTGCCAGCTCACACACCGGGACAGGGACGAGAACTGAAGCTTTCTTT
TRBV28	TRBJ2-2	TRBD2	.	CASSSLAGVGVPGELFF	TGTGCCAGCAGTTCCTTAGCGGGAGTCGGAGTCCCCGGGGAGCTGTTTTTT
TRBV7-9	TRBJ2-3	.	.	CASSLNGATDTQYF	TGTGCCAGCAGCTTAAACGGCGCAACCGATACGCAGTATTTT
TRBV28	TRBJ2-2	.	few	CASSLGGRELFF	TGTGCCAGCAGTTTAGGGGGGCGGGAGCTGTTTTTT
TRBV6-6	TRBJ2-2	TRBD1	.	CASSYRGRDTGELFF	TGTGCCAGCAGTTACAGGGGGCGAGACACCGGGGAGCTGTTTTTT
TRBV27	TRBJ2-1	TRBD1	.	CASSLSRDRAYNEQFF	TGTGCCAGCAGTTTATCGCGGGACAGGGCGTACAATGAGCAGTTCTTC
TRBV25-1	TRBJ1-4	.	.	CASSDRGEKLFF	TGTGCCAGCAGTGACCGGGGTGAAAAACTGTTTTTT